A selection of T cell receptor beta chains follows, all from one sample in a study of T cell changes during pregnancy in multiple sclerosis. Method: immunoSEQ multiplex PCR; TCRdb's copy keeps in-frame clones and lacks some. Here the sample spans 60,000 to 65,000 clones, about nine tenths being singletons. The sequencing used peripheral blood, collected in the second trimester of pregnancy. The receptors were sampled from a female donor in good health, enrolled as a control in a pregnancy study. CDR3s include the opening cysteine and the closing phenylalanine or tryptophan. The D gene is left open where the match is weak. Size values are once, few and many counts, or a class for expanded clones, and some rows have none.

V gene	D gene	clone size	J gene	CDR3 protein	CDR3 DNA
TRBV11-1	TRBD1	-	TRBJ2-1	CASSLLGQGRSNNEQFF	TGTGCCAGCAGCTTACTGGGACAGGGGAGGTCAAACAATGAGCAGTTCTTC
TRBV5-5	TRBD2	-	TRBJ2-1	CASSLWNSGLLYNEQFF	TGTGCCAGCAGCTTGTGGAATAGCGGGCTACTCTACAATGAGCAGTTCTTC
TRBV28	TRBD1	once	TRBJ2-1	CASSSEDRWTYNEQFF	TGTGCCAGCAGTTCCGAGGACAGGTGGACCTACAATGAGCAGTTCTTC
TRBV7-9	-	-	TRBJ1-1	CASSFLTDSNEAFF	TGTGCCAGCAGCTTCCTTACGGACAGTAATGAAGCTTTCTTT
TRBV9	TRBD2	-	TRBJ2-7	CASSTSSGGADKDEQYF	TGTGCCAGCAGCACCTCTAGCGGGGGGGCAGATAAGGACGAGCAGTACTTC
TRBV7-9	TRBD1	-	TRBJ2-1	CASRPRQGGVYNEQFF	TGTGCCAGCAGACCCCGACAGGGTGGCGTCTACAATGAGCAGTTCTTC
TRBV7-2	TRBD2	-	TRBJ2-4	CASSSRTSARYF	TGTGCCAGCAGCTCCCGGACTAGCGCGCGGTACTTC
TRBV13	-	-	TRBJ2-2	CASSLGAGVSTGELFF	TGTGCCAGCAGCTTAGGGGCAGGGGTAAGCACCGGGGAGCTGTTTTTT
TRBV29-1	TRBD1	-	TRBJ1-1	CSVRTGTYTEAFF	TGCAGCGTCAGGACAGGGACTTACACTGAAGCTTTCTTT
TRBV5-1	-	-	TRBJ2-2	CASKYGPGGDGELFF	TGCGCCAGCAAGTATGGACCCGGGGGAGACGGGGAGCTGTTTTTT
TRBV28	-	-	TRBJ2-1	CASSLSGPSYNEQFF	TGTGCCAGCAGTTTATCGGGTCCCTCCTACAATGAGCAGTTCTTC
TRBV6-4	TRBD2	once	TRBJ2-1	CASSTGTSDEQFF	TGTGCCAGCAGTACCGGGACTAGCGACGAGCAGTTCTTC
TRBV25-1	TRBD1	-	TRBJ2-7	CASSDRMSGGLRGEQYF	TGTGCCAGCAGTGATAGAATGTCAGGGGGCCTGAGAGGGGAGCAGTACTTC
TRBV5-6	TRBD2	-	TRBJ2-5	CASSVGLAGVGTQYF	TGTGCCAGCAGCGTGGGACTAGCGGGAGTTGGGACCCAGTACTTC
TRBV7-9	TRBD1	few	TRBJ2-1	CASSLQGASYNEQFF	TGTGCCAGCAGCTTACAGGGGGCGAGCTACAATGAGCAGTTCTTC
TRBV7-6	-	-	TRBJ2-7	CASSLGPGSYEQYF	TGTGCCAGCAGCTTAGGCCCGGGGTCCTACGAGCAGTACTTC
TRBV6-1	TRBD1	once	TRBJ1-2	CASSEAGQGAKYGYTF	TGTGCCAGCAGTGAAGCGGGACAGGGGGCTAAGTATGGCTACACCTTC
TRBV6-1	TRBD1	-	TRBJ1-3	CASSRQGASGNTIYF	TGTGCCAGCAGCAGACAGGGGGCCTCTGGAAACACCATATATTTT
TRBV5-6	TRBD1	once	TRBJ1-1	CASSLGQVEAFF	TGTGCCAGCAGCTTAGGACAGGTAGAAGCTTTCTTT
TRBV7-2	-	few	TRBJ1-5	CASSLQQGNQPQHF	TGTGCCAGCAGCTTACAACAGGGCAATCAGCCCCAGCATTTT
TRBV7-6	TRBD1	-	TRBJ1-1	CASSSSTRPTGGDTEAFF	TGTGCCAGCAGCTCCTCAACACGCCCTACAGGGGGGGACACTGAAGCTTTCTTT
TRBV15	TRBD1	-	TRBJ1-1	CATSVDRGPNTEAFF	TGTGCCACCAGCGTCGACAGGGGGCCAAACACTGAAGCTTTCTTT